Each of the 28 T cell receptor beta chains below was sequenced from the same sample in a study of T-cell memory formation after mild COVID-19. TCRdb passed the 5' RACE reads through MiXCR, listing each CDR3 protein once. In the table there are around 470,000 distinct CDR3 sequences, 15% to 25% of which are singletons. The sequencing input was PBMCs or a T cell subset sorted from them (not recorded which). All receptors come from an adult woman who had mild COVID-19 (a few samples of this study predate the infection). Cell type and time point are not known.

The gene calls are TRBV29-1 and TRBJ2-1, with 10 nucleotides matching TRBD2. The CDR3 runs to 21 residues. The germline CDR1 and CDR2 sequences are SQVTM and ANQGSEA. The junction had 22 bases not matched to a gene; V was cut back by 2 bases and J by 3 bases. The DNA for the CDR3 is TGCAGCGTTGAAAATCTGAGTGGTCGAACTAGCGGGACCTCTCTCTACAATGAGCAGTTCTTC. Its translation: CSVENLSGRTSGTSLYNEQFF.

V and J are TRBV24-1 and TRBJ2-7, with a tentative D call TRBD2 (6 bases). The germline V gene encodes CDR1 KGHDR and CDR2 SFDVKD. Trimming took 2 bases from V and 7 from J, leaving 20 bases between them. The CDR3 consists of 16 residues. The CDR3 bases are TGTGCCACCAGTGATTCTACCCTAGCGCCCTCATTGGAGCAGTACTTC. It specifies CATSDSTLAPSLEQYF.

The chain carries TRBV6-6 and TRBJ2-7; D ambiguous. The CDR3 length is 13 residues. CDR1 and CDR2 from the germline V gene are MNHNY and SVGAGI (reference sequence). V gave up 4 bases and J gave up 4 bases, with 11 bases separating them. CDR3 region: CASSSNDMYEQYF. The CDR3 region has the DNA TGTGCCAGCAGTTCGAATGACATGTACGAGCAGTACTTC.

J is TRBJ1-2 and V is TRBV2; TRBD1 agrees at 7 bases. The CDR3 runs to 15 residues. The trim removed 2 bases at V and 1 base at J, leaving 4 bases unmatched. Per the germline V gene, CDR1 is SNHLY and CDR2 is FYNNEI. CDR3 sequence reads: CASSERQGSNYGYTF. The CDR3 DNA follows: TGTGCCAGCAGTGAACGACAGGGAAGTAACTATGGCTACACCTTC.

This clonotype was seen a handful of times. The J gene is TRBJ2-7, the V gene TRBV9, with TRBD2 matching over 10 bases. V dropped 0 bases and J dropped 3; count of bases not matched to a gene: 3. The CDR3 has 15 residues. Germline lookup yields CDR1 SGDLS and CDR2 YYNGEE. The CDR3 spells CASSVGTSGLYEQYF. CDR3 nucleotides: TGTGCCAGCAGCGTAGGGACTAGCGGCCTCTACGAGCAGTACTTC.

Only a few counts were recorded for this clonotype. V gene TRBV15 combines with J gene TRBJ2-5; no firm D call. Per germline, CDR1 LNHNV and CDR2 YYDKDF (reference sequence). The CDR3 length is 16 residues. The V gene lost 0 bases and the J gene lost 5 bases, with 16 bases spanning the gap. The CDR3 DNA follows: TGTGCCACCAGCAGAGATGGTATACGGCAAAAGGAGACCCAGTACTTC. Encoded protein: CATSRDGIRQKETQYF.

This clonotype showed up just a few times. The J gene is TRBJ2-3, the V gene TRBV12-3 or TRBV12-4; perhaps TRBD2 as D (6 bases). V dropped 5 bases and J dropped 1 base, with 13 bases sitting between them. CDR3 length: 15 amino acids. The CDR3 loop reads CASSRLEQGTDTQYF. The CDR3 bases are TGTGCCAGCAGTAGACTAGAGCAGGGCACAGATACGCAGTATTTT.

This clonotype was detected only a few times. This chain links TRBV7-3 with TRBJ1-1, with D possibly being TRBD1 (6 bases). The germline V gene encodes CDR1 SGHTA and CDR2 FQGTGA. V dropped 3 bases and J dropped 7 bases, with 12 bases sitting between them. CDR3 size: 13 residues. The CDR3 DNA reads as TGTGCCAGCAGCTTGCAACAGGGAGGTGAAGCTTTCTTT. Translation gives CASSLQQGGEAFF.

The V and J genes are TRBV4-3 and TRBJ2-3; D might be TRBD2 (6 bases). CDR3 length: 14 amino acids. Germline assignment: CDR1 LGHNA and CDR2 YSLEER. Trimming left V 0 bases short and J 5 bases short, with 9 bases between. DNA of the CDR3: TGCGCCAGCAGCCAAGATGGGGGGTTAGATACGCAGTATTTT. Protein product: CASSQDGGLDTQYF.

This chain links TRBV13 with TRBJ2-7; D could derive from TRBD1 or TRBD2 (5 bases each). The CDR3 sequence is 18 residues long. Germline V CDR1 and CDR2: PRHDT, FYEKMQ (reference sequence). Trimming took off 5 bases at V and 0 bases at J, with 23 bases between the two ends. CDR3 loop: CASSGQTEEIGGSYEQYF. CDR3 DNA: TGTGCCAGCAGCGGGCAGACCGAAGAGATTGGGGGCTCCTACGAGCAGTACTTC.

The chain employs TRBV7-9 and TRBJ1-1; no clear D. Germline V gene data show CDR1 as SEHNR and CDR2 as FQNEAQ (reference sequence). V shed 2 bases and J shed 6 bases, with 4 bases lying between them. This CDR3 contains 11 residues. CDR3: CASSLTSEAFF. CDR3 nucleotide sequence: TGTGCCAGCAGCTTAACTTCTGAAGCTTTCTTT.

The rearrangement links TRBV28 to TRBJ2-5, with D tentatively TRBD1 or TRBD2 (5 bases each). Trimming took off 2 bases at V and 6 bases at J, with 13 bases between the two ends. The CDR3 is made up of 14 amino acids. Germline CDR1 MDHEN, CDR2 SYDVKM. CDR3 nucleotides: TGTGCCAGCAGTTTAAAAGGGACCCCGAAGACCCAGTACTTC. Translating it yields CASSLKGTPKTQYF.

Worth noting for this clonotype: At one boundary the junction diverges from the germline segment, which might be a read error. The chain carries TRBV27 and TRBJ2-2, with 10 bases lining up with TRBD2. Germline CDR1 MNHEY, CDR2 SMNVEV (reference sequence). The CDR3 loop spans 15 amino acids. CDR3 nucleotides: TGTGCAAGCAGGCTGCTAGCGGGGGACACCGGGGAGCTGTTTTTT. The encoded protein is CASRLLAGDTGELFF.

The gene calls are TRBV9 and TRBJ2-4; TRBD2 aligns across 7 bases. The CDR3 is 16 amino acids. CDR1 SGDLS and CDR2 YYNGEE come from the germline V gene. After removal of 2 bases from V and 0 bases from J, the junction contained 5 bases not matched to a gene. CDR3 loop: CASSVGVAGAKNIQYF. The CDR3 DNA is TGTGCCAGCAGCGTCGGGGTAGCGGGAGCCAAAAACATTCAGTACTTC.

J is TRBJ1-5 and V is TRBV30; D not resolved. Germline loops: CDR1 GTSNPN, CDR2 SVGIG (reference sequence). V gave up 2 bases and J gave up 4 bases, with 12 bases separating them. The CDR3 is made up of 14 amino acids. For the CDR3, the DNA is TGTGCCTGGAGTTTGGGTGGACCAAATCAGCCCCAGCATTTT. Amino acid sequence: CAWSLGGPNQPQHF.

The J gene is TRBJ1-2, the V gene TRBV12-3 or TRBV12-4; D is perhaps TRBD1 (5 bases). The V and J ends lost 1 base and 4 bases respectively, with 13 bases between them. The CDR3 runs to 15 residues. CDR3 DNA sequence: TGTGCCAGCAGTTTAGTAGAGGGGCATGGCTATGGCTACACCTTC. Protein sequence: CASSLVEGHGYGYTF.

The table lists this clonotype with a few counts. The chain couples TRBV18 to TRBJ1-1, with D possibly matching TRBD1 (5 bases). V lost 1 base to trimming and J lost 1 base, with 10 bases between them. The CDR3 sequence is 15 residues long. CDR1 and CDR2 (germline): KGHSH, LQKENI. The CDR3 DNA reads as TGTGCCAGCTCACCACGAGACAGTAGGAACACTGAAGCTTTCTTT. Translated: CASSPRDSRNTEAFF.

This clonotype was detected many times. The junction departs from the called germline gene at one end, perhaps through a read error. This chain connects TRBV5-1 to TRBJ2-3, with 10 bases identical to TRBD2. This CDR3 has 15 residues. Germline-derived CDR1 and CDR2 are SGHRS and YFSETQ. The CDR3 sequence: CASSLASGGTDTQYF. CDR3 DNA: TGTGCCAGCAGTTTGGCTAGCGGGGGAACAGATACGCAGTATTTT.

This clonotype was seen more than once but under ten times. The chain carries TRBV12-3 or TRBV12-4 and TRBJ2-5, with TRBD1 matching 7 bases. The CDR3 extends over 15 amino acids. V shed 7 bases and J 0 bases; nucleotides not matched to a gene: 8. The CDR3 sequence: CASTPPGTDQETQYF. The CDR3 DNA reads TGTGCCAGCACCCCTCCCGGGACAGACCAAGAGACCCAGTACTTC.

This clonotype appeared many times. The chain's CDR3 is CASSLTRDSYNEQFF. The CDR3 region has the DNA TGTGCCAGCAGCTTAACGCGAGACAGCTACAATGAGCAGTTCTTC. V is TRBV7-2 and J is TRBJ2-1; possibly TRBD1 for D (5 bases). This CDR3 region has 15 residues. In germline, CDR1 is SGHTA, CDR2 FQGNSA. Trimming stripped 2 bases from V and 3 bases from J, with 11 bases between.

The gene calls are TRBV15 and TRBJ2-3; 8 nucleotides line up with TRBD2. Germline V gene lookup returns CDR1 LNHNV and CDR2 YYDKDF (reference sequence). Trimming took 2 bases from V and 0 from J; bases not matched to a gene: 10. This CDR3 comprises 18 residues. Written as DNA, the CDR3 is TGTGCCACCAGCAGACCTTTCGGGGCGGGGGGAAGCACAGATACGCAGTATTTT. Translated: CATSRPFGAGGSTDTQYF.

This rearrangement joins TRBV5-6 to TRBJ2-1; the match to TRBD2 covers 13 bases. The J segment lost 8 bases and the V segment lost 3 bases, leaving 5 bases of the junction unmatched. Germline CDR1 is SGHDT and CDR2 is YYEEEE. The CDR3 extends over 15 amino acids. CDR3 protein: CASSSGLAGFHEQFF. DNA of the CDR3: TGTGCCAGCAGCTCGGGACTAGCGGGGTTCCATGAGCAGTTCTTC.

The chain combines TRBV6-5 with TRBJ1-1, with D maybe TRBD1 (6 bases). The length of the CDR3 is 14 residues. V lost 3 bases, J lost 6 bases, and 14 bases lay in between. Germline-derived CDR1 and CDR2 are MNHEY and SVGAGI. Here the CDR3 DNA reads TGTGCCAGCAGTTATAAGCGGGCAGGGGCTGAAGCTTTCTTT. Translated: CASSYKRAGAEAFF.

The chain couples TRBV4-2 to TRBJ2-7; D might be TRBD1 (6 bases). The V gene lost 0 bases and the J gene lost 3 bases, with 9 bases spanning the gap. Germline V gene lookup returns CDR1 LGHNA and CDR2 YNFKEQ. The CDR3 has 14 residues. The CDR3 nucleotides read TGTGCCAGCAGCCAAGAGGTAGGGGGCTACGAGCAGTACTTC. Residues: CASSQEVGGYEQYF.

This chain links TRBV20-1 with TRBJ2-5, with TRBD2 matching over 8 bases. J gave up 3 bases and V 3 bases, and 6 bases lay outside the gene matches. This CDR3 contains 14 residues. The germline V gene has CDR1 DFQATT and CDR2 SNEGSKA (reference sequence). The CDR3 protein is CSASSPAGEETQYF. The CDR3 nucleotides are TGCAGTGCTAGCAGTCCAGCGGGGGAAGAGACCCAGTACTTC.

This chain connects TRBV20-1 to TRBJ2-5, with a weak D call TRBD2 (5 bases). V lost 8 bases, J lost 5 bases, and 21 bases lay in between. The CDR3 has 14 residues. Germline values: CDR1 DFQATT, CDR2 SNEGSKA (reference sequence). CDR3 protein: CSLRDFYQRETQYF. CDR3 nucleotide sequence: TGCAGTTTGAGGGATTTCTACCAGCGGGAGACCCAGTACTTC.

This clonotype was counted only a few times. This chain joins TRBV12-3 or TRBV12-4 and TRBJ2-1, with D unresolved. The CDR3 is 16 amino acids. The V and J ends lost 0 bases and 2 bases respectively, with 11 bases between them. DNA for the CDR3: TGTGCCAGCAGTTTAGCTAGCCTAACACCCTACAATGAGCAGTTCTTC. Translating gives CASSLASLTPYNEQFF.

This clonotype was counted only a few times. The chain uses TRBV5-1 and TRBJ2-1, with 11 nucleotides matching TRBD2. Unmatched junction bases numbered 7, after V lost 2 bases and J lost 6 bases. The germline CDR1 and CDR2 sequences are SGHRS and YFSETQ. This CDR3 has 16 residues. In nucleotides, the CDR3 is TGCGCCAGCAGCTTACGGACTAGCGGGTACCTCAATGAGCAGTTCTTC. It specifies CASSLRTSGYLNEQFF.